This TCR beta chain was sequenced during a study of blood T cell repertoires in COVID-19. Across the whole study: Samples came from the United States, Italy and Spain, spanning acute and convalescent COVID-19.

The study counted Cohort 3 donors as recovered given two negative PCRs, clearance, or symptom resolution. As processed by the authors: Reference gene primer amplification yielded estimated nucleated cell counts. Clones were sequenced by immunoSEQ multiplex PCR, and TCRdb holds only the in-frame ones, with some missing. D and trimming were read from the DNA, whereas the V and J calls and clone size are those reported in that table. The sample consists of approximately 200,000 clones, roughly 84% of them appearing once. The V gene's germline CDR1 is ENHRY and CDR2 SYGVKD. This CDR3 has 14 amino acids. V dropped 4 bases and J dropped 6 bases, with 13 bases sitting between them.

The V gene is TRBV10-3, the J gene TRBJ2-1, with D possibly matching TRBD1 (5 bases). This TCR was sampled from a man aged 35 to 55 who had recovered from COVID-19. Input material: PBMCs or T cells enriched from blood (not recorded which). CDR3 sequence: CAISGSTDLNEQFF. CDR3 nucleotides: TGTGCCATCAGTGGTTCGACAGATCTCAATGAGCAGTTCTTC.